A single T cell receptor beta chain is shown here with its context. The target antigen is unknown. The record originates from a study of T cell responses to AZD1222 COVID-19 vaccine. Study outcomes and limitations: Just a handful of AZD1222 recipients were seropositive at baseline. Following two doses of AZD1222, Spike-specific TCR breadth and depth rose.

Germline values: CDR1 LGHNA, CDR2 YSLEER. J gave up 3 bases and V 0 bases, and 13 bases lay outside the gene matches. The CDR3 spans 19 residues. Assay: immunoSEQ multiplex PCR; the TCRdb copy retains only in-frame clones and omits some. The table lists 95,000 or so clones, over 85% of them singletons. V gene TRBV4-3 combines with J gene TRBJ2-3; TRBD2 aligns across 9 bases. This TCR was sampled from an adult in good health. The material sequenced was peripheral blood, taken on day 0 of MenACWY control vaccination. The CDR3 DNA reads TGCGCCAGCAGCCAAGATCGGTTTTGGGCGGGGGGGAGGACAGATACGCAGTATTTT. It yields the protein CASSQDRFWAGGRTDTQYF.